In its sample, the clone carrying this T cell receptor (beta chain) was seen once. This sample was included in a study of control samples from healthy donors and cancer patients. The CDR3 totals 16 residues. Germline V gene data show CDR1 as SGHTA and CDR2 as FQGTGA. Trimming stripped 5 bases from V and 5 bases from J, with 18 bases between. Produced via immunoSEQ multiplex PCR; TCRdb's table is partial and in-frame only. The repertoire includes around 78,000 clones, over 90% of them detected once, and around 4.5% sits in the top ten. The receptor was isolated from a woman younger than 30 in good health. This chain links TRBV7-3 with TRBJ1-4; weak D call: TRBD1 (5 bases). The sequenced sample consisted of blood. CDR3 DNA: TGTGCCAGCAGCCTCAACCGGCCGGGGCCAAATGAAAAACTGTTTTTT. Amino acid sequence: CASSLNRPGPNEKLFF.